The entry below gives a single T cell receptor (beta chain) sequence along with its context. As yet, its antigen is unknown. This sample was included in a study of cytomegalovirus exposure and HLA in healthy donors. Germline assignment: CDR1 MNHEY and CDR2 SMNVEV (reference sequence). There are 15 residues in the CDR3. V lost 7 bases and J lost 2, with 18 bases in between. The PCR used 60 Vbeta and 13 Jbeta primers. Measured with immunoSEQ multiplex PCR; TCRdb has only the in-frame clones, and not every one. This sample yields roughly 170,000 clones, of which roughly 82% are seen a single time; approximately 1.2% belongs to the top ten. Study-wide results and limits: Whilst most TCR sequences proved rare, a subset of public TCRs occurred across many donors.

The chain has TRBV27 and TRBJ2-7, with D possibly matching TRBD1 (6 bases). This sequence originates from a girl aged 2-10 years in good health and CMV-seropositive. What was sequenced was PBMCs. The CDR3 region is CASTPFGTRAYEQYF. The DNA for the CDR3 is TGTGCCAGCACCCCCTTCGGGACACGCGCCTACGAGCAGTACTTC.